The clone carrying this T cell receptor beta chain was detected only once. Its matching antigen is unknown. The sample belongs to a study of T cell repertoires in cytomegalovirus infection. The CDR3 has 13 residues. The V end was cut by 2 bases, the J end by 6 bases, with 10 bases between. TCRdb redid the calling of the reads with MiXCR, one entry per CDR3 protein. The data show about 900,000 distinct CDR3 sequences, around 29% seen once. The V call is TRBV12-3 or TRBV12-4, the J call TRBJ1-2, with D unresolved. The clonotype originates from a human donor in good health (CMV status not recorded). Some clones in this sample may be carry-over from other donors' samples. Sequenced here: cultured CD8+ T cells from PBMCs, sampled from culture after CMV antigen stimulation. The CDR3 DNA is TGTGCCAGCAGTTTAAACCTAAGGGATGGCTACACCTTC. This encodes CASSLNLRDGYTF.